A single sample is the source of the 2 T cell receptor beta chains below, sequenced in a study of cytomegalovirus exposure and HLA in healthy donors. The PCR was carried out with 60 Vbeta primers and 13 Jbeta primers. Method: immunoSEQ multiplex PCR; TCRdb's copy keeps in-frame clones and lacks some. The sample table sets out 95,000 to 150,000 clones. Sequencing was done on a sample of PBMCs. All receptors come from a man aged 40-49 years in good health and CMV-seronegative.

The chain combines TRBV30 with TRBJ1-3, with D possibly TRBD1 on 5 matching bases. The CDR3 consists of 16 residues. V lost 1 base to trimming and J lost 0 bases, with 13 bases between them. Germline V gene data show CDR1 as GTSNPN and CDR2 as SVGIG (reference sequence). CDR3 DNA sequence: TGTGCCTGGAGTGCCCACAGGAAAAGCTCTGGAAACACCATATATTTT. Its protein is CAWSAHRKSSGNTIYF.

About this clone: One end of the junction is discordant with germline, which a read error may explain. J is TRBJ2-7 and V is TRBV30, with D uncertain. This CDR3 has 12 amino acids. Germline values: CDR1 GTSNPN, CDR2 SVGIG (reference sequence). The CDR3 spells CAWSATNHLIPF. The CDR3 nucleotides are TGTGCCTGGAGTGCCACTAATCACCTTATCCCCTTC.